The rows below give T cell receptor beta chains drawn from one sample of a study of blood T cell repertoires in COVID-19. The protocol was immunoSEQ multiplex PCR, while the TCRdb copy is restricted to in-frame clones and leaves out a portion. The repertoire holds approximately 140,000 clones, with about 90% as singletons. Input material: PBMCs or T cells enriched from blood (not recorded which). Receptors originate from a woman aged 35 to 49 who had been exposed to COVID-19. The CDR3 runs from the conserved cysteine through the conserved F or W. The D gene is left open where the match is weak. Rows give clone size only sometimes, using once, few, many, or a class for an expanded clone.

J gene: TRBJ2-2
clone size: NA
D gene: NA
V gene: TRBV19
CDR3 protein: CASSIIHGELFF
CDR3 DNA: TGTGCCAGTAGTATAATCCACGGGGAGCTGTTTTTT

J gene: TRBJ2-7
clone size: NA
D gene: NA
V gene: TRBV19
CDR3 protein: CASSTTGSSYEQYF
CDR3 DNA: TGTGCCAGTAGTACTACAGGTTCCTCCTACGAGCAGTACTTC

J gene: TRBJ2-7
clone size: NA
D gene: NA
V gene: TRBV3-1/TRBV3-2
CDR3 protein: CASSQQRSSYEQYF
CDR3 DNA: TGTGCCAGCAGCCAGCAAAGGAGCTCCTACGAGCAGTACTTC

J gene: TRBJ1-2
clone size: NA
D gene: NA
V gene: TRBV7-2
CDR3 protein: CASSPPIRTAFYGYTF
CDR3 DNA: TGTGCCAGCAGCCCACCCATAAGGACAGCCTTCTATGGCTACACCTTC

J gene: TRBJ1-2
clone size: NA
D gene: NA
V gene: TRBV2
CDR3 protein: CASIPLPEYGYTF
CDR3 DNA: TGTGCCAGCATCCCCCTACCTGAGTATGGCTACACCTTC

J gene: TRBJ2-2
clone size: NA
D gene: TRBD1
V gene: TRBV6-5
CDR3 protein: CASSHRGSDTGELFF
CDR3 DNA: TGTGCCAGCAGTCACAGGGGTTCTGACACCGGGGAGCTGTTTTTT

J gene: TRBJ1-1
clone size: once
D gene: NA
V gene: TRBV6-5
CDR3 protein: CASSRGGWDTEAFF
CDR3 DNA: TGTGCCAGCAGCCGGGGAGGGTGGGACACTGAAGCTTTCTTT

J gene: TRBJ1-3
clone size: NA
D gene: NA
V gene: TRBV19
CDR3 protein: CASSPWEGAGNTIYF
CDR3 DNA: TGTGCCAGTAGTCCCTGGGAGGGCGCTGGAAACACCATATATTTT

J gene: TRBJ2-1
clone size: NA
D gene: TRBD2
V gene: TRBV29-1
CDR3 protein: CSVEGLTGTSPEQFF
CDR3 DNA: TGCAGCGTTGAAGGCCTCACCGGGACTAGTCCTGAGCAGTTCTTC

J gene: TRBJ1-6
clone size: NA
D gene: TRBD1
V gene: TRBV4-1
CDR3 protein: CASRRQGADSPLHF
CDR3 DNA: TGCGCCAGCAGACGACAGGGGGCGGATTCACCCCTCCACTTT

J gene: TRBJ1-1
clone size: once
D gene: NA
V gene: TRBV7-9
CDR3 protein: CASSSPVGLTNTEAFF
CDR3 DNA: TGTGCCAGCAGCTCCCCCGTTGGACTTACGAACACTGAAGCTTTCTTT